Here is one TCR beta chain with its context. Clones were read by immunoSEQ multiplex PCR, and TCRdb kept only the in-frame ones, dropping some. This sample carries over 70,000 clones, 80% of them seen once, and the ten largest clones take about 0.79%. This entry belongs to a study of T cell clones after liver transplantation. Overall study context: Post-transplant blood was tracked for graft-donor-reactive T cell clones identified in a pre-transplant mixed lymphocyte reaction. Apart from a few HCV-positive recipients, transplants were for non-autoimmune, non-viral reasons. Samples came pre-transplant, pre-randomization before withdrawal, and post-randomization after withdrawal ended.

Thawed unstimulated PBMCs were FACS-sorted by CD3, CD4 and CD8 into two populations. V lost 2 bases, J lost 7 bases, and 15 bases lay in between. Germline-derived CDR1 and CDR2 are SGHDT and YYEEEE. CDR3 length equals 15 residues. The receptor was derived from a human patient who received a liver transplant. Some T cells may be transferred from the graft donor. J is TRBJ2-2 and V is TRBV5-6, with a possible D match to TRBD2 (6 bases). The source material was CD4+ T cells from blood, sampled 12 months after liver transplant. CDR3 amino acids: CASSFVLRRDGELFF. CDR3 coding DNA: TGTGCCAGCAGCTTTGTCCTGCGGCGGGACGGGGAGCTGTTTTTT.